This entry lists 5 T cell receptor beta chains sequenced from one sample in a study of cytomegalovirus exposure and HLA in healthy donors. The table came from immunoSEQ multiplex PCR; TCRdb's copy has only in-frame clones and leaves some out. The table lists over 150,000 clones, 86% of them singletons. The specimen was PBMCs. The receptors were sampled from a woman between 25 and 40 years old in good health and CMV-seronegative.

The chain couples TRBV5-5 to TRBJ2-3, with 10 bases lining up with TRBD2. This CDR3 contains 16 residues. Per the germline V gene, CDR1 is SGHKS and CDR2 is YYEKEE (reference sequence). After removal of 1 base from V and 1 base from J, the junction contained 3 bases not matched to a gene. CDR3 coding DNA: TGTGCCAGCAGCTTGTTAGGGACTAGCGGCACAGATACGCAGTATTTT. It yields the protein CASSLLGTSGTDTQYF.

The rearrangement links TRBV27 to TRBJ1-2; D not resolved. Per germline, CDR1 MNHEY and CDR2 SMNVEV (reference sequence). The CDR3 runs to 14 residues. V lost 6 bases to trimming and J lost 1 base, with 12 bases between them. Written as DNA, the CDR3 is TGTGCCAGCAGCAATAAGGACTATAACTATGGCTACACCTTC. This translates into CASSNKDYNYGYTF.

The chain couples TRBV7-9 to TRBJ1-6; D is perhaps TRBD1 (5 bases). This CDR3 has 15 residues. Germline CDR1 SEHNR, CDR2 FQNEAQ (reference sequence). The V and J ends lost 0 bases and 7 bases respectively, with 10 bases between them. This chain's CDR3 is CASSLAPEGNSPLHF. The CDR3 region has the DNA TGTGCCAGCAGCTTAGCGCCTGAGGGGAATTCACCCCTCCACTTT.

The chain has TRBV28 and TRBJ1-1, with D unclear. Trimming stripped 3 bases from V and 1 base from J, with 9 bases between. Germline V CDR1 and CDR2: MDHEN, SYDVKM. This CDR3 spans 14 amino acids. The CDR3 region is CASSFSPANTEAFF. The CDR3 bases are TGTGCCAGCAGTTTCAGTCCAGCGAACACTGAAGCTTTCTTT.

The chain has TRBV27 and TRBJ1-2, with a possible D match to TRBD1 (6 bases). Trimming removed 2 bases from V and 1 base from J, with 11 bases in between. The CDR3 sequence is 15 residues long. The germline gives CDR1 MNHEY, CDR2 SMNVEV (reference sequence). The CDR3 DNA sequence: TGTGCCAGCAGTTTAAAACAGGGTTTTAACTATGGCTACACCTTC. Amino acid sequence: CASSLKQGFNYGYTF.